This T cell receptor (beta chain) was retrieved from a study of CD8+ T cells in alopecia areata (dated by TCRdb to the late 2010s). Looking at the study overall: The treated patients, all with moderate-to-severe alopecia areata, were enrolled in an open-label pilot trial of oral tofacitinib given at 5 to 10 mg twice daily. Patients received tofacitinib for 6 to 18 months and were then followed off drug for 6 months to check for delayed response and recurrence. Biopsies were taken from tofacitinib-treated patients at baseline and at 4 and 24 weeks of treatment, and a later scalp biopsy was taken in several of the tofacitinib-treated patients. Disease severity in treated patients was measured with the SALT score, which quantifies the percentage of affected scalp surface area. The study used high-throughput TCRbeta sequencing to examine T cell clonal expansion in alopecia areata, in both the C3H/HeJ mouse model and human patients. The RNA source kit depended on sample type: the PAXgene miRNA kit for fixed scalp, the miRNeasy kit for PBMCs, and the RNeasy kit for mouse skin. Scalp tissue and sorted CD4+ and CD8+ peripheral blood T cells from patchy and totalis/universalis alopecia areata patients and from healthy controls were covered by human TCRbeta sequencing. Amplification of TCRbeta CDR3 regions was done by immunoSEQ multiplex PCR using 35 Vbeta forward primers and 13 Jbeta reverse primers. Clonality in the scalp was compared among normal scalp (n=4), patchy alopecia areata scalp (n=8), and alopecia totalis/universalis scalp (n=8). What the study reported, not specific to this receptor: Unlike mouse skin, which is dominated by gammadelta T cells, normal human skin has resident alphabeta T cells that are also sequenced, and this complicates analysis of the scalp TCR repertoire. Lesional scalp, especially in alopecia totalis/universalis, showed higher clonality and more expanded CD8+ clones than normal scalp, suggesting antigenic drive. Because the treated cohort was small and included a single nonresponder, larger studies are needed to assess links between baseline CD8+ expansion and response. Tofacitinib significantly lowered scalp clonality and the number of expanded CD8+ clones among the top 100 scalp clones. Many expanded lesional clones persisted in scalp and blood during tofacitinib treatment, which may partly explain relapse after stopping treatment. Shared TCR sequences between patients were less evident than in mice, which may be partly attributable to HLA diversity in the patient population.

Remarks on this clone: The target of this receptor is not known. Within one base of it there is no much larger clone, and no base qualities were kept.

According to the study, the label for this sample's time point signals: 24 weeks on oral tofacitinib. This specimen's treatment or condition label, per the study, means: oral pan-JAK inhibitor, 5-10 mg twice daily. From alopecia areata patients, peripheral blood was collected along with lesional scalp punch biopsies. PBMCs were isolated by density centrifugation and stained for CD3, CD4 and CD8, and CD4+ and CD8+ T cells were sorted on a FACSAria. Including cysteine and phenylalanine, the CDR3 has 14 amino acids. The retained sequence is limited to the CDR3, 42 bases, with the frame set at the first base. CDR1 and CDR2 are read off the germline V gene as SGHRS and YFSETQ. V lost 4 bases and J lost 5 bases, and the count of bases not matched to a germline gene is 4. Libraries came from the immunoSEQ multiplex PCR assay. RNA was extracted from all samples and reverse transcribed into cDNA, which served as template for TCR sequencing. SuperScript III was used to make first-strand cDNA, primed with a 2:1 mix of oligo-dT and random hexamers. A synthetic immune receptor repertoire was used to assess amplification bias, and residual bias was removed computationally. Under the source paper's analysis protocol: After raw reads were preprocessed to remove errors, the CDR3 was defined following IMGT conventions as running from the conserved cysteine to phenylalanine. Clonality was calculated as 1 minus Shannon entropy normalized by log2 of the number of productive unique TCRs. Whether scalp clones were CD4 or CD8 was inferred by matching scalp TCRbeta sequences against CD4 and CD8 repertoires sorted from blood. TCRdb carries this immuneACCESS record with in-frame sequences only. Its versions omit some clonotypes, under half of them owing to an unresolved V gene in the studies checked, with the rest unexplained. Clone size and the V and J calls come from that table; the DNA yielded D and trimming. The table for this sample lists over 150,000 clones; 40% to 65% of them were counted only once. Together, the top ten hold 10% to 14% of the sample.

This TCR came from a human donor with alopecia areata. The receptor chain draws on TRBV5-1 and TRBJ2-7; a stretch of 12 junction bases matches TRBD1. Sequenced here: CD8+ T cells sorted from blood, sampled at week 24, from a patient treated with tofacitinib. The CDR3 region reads CASSPGTGGNEQYF. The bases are TGCGCCAGCAGCCCTGGGACAGGGGGCAACGAGCAGTACTTC.